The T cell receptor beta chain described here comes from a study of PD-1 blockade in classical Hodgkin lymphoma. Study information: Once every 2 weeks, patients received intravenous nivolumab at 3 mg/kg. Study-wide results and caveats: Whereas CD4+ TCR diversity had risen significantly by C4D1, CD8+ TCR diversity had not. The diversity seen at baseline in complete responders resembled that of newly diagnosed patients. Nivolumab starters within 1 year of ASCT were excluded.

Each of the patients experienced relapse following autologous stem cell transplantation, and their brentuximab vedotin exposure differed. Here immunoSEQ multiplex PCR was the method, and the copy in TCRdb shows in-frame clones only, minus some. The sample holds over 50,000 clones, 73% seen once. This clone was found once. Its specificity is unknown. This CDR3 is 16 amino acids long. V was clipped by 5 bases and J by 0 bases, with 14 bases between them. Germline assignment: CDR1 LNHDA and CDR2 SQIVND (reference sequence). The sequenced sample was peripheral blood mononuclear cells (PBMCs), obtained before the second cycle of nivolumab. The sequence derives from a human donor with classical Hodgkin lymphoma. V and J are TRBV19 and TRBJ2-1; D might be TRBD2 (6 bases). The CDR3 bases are TGTGCCAGTAGTGTCCTCAGCGGGCCCTCCTACAATGAGCAGTTCTTC. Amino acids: CASSVLSGPSYNEQFF.